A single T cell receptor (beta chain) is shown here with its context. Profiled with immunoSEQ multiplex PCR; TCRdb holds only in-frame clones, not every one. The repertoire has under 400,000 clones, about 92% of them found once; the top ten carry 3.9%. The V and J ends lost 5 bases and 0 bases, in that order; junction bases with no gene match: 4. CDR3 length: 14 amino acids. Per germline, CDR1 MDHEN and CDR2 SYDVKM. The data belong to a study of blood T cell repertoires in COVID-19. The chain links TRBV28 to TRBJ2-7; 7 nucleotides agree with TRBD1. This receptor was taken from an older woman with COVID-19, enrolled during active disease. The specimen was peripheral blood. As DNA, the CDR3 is TGTGCCAGCAGTCCGGGGACAGCCTCCTACGAGCAGTACTTC. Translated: CASSPGTASYEQYF.